The T cell receptor (beta chain) described here comes from a study of blood T cell repertoires in COVID-19. At the level of the study: Italy, Spain and the United States were the sources of the convalescent and acute COVID-19 samples. PBMCs, B-cell-depleted T cells, or T cells were the source of the cDNA or gDNA that made up the material.

The Seattle patients joined while their infection was active and were tracked longitudinally afterward. Trimming stripped 0 bases from V and 4 bases from J, with 13 bases between. The CDR3 spans 16 residues. The germline CDR1 and CDR2 sequences are SGDLS and YYNGEE. In the study's own analysis: Amplification of reference gene primers provided the estimated nucleated cell counts. Generated by immunoSEQ multiplex PCR, the TCRdb table keeps only in-frame clones and is missing some. V, J and clone size were drawn from that table, and D and trimming were deduced from the DNA. Among 200,000 to 250,000 clones listed, roughly nine tenths were seen once.

The chain joins TRBV9 to TRBJ2-2, with D possibly being TRBD1 (6 bases). The sequencing sample was made of peripheral blood. This TCR derives from a woman aged 45 to 65 with COVID-19, enrolled during active disease. This CDR3 is CASSVVGARGTGELFF. For the CDR3, the DNA is TGTGCCAGCAGCGTAGTGGGGGCCCGTGGCACCGGGGAGCTGTTTTTT.